Shown below are 17 T cell receptor beta chains from a single sample sequenced in a study of shared clonotypes between healthy human individuals. Libraries were prepared by immunoSEQ multiplex PCR; TCRdb keeps only in-frame clonotypes and omits some of them. The sample yields more than 2 million clones, roughly 95% seen once. The specimen was naive CD4+ T cells sorted from blood. Subset described: CD45RA+ positively selected. The source of these receptors is a man aged 18 to 30 in good health.

This clone was recorded once. J is TRBJ2-7 and V is TRBV6-6, with no clear D. This CDR3 is 16 amino acids long. CDR1 is MNHNY, CDR2 SVGAGI, per germline (reference sequence). V lost 5 bases and J lost 6, with 23 bases in between. This CDR3 reads CASSTSGRGKRGEQYF. CDR3 DNA: TGTGCCAGCAGTACTTCCGGGCGCGGAAAAAGAGGCGAGCAGTACTTC.

About this clone: Other DNA sequences from this sample encode an identical CDR3 as well. This chain uses TRBV18 with TRBJ2-2; D is uncertain. V lost 0 bases to trimming and J lost 4 bases, with 3 bases between them. The CDR3 has 13 amino acids. Germline V gene lookup returns CDR1 KGHSH and CDR2 LQKENI. The CDR3 DNA sequence: TGTGCCAGCTCACCACCTGTCACCGGGGAGCTGTTTTTT. Protein product: CASSPPVTGELFF.

This clone occurred once. This chain joins TRBV29-1 and TRBJ1-2; D gene ambiguous. The V and J ends lost 0 bases and 7 bases respectively, with 12 bases between them. CDR3 length: 13 amino acids. Germline V gene data show CDR1 as SQVTM and CDR2 as ANQGSEA. The CDR3 DNA reads as TGCAGCGTTGAAGAACCCACGGGTAGTGGCTACACCTTC. It codes for CSVEEPTGSGYTF.

CDR3 amino acids: CASSSRSGTGMGSYEQYF. The CDR3 region has the DNA TGTGCCAGCAGTAGCCGCTCCGGGACAGGGATGGGGTCCTACGAGCAGTACTTC. The chain couples TRBV27 to TRBJ2-7; 9 nucleotides align to TRBD1. The CDR3 runs 18 residues. Trimming cost V 5 bases and J 1 base; bases outside gene matches: 15. Germline V gene sequence: CDR1 MNHEY, CDR2 SMNVEV (reference sequence).

This chain connects TRBV30 to TRBJ1-1; a possible D gene is TRBD1 (5 bases). The V and J ends lost 4 bases and 5 bases respectively, with 17 bases between them. This CDR3 spans 14 amino acids. Germline lookup yields CDR1 GTSNPN and CDR2 SVGIG (reference sequence). This CDR3 is CAWTLLLTGTEAFF. The CDR3 DNA sequence: TGTGCCTGGACCCTACTCCTTACAGGAACTGAAGCTTTCTTT.

The CDR3 is CASSTTLGQGASGANVLTF. CDR3 nucleotides: TGTGCCAGTAGTACCACCCTCGGACAGGGGGCGTCTGGGGCCAACGTCCTGACTTTC. The V and J genes are TRBV19 and TRBJ2-6; 11 bases fit TRBD1. V was pared by 4 bases and J by 1 base, with 9 bases of the junction left unmatched. Germline V gene lookup returns CDR1 LNHDA and CDR2 SQIVND (reference sequence). CDR3 size: 19 residues.

This chain connects TRBV7-3 to TRBJ2-7; D not resolved. Trimming took off 2 bases at V and 6 bases at J, with 14 bases between the two ends. Germline V gene data show CDR1 as SGHTA and CDR2 as FQGTGA. The CDR3 consists of 14 residues. The CDR3 protein is CASSLLPAGPEQYF. The CDR3 region has the DNA TGTGCCAGCAGCTTATTACCGGCCGGGCCCGAGCAGTACTTC. The whole variable domain, remainder taken from reference TRBV7-3 and TRBJ2-7, is GAGVSQTPSNKVTEKGKYVELRCDPISGHTALYWYRQSLGQGPEFLIYFQGTGAADDSGLPNDRFFAVRPEGSVSTLKIQRTERGDSAVYLCASSLLPAGPEQYFGPGTRLTVT.

The V and J genes are TRBV29-1 and TRBJ2-1; 11 bases are shared with TRBD1. The V gene's germline CDR1 is SQVTM and CDR2 ANQGSEA. This CDR3 is 14 amino acids long. With 3 bases clipped from V and 6 bases from J, the junction kept 4 bases outside the gene matches. The CDR3 coding sequence is TGCAGCGTTGATGGACAGGGGGCAGGCAATGAGCAGTTCTTC. Amino acid sequence: CSVDGQGAGNEQFF.

Remarks on this clone: The sample carries other DNA sequences with the same CDR3. The chain has TRBV7-2 and TRBJ2-5; D unclear. V was clipped by 1 base and J by 5 bases, with 8 bases between them. The CDR3 covers 13 residues. CDR1 and CDR2 (germline): SGHTA, FQGNSA. The CDR3 nucleotides are TGTGCCAGCAGCTTAGGACCCCGGGAGACCCAGTACTTC. It yields the protein CASSLGPRETQYF.

On this clone itself: A read error may be the cause here, since a much bigger clone is one base away. Within the sample, other DNA sequences also encode this same CDR3. The chain has TRBV30 and TRBJ2-7; no clear D gene. Germline assignment: CDR1 GTSNPN and CDR2 SVGIG (reference sequence). Deletions cut 0 bases from V and 2 bases from J, with 5 bases between. The CDR3 is made up of 12 amino acids. The CDR3 DNA follows: TGTGCCTGGAGTGTAGAGACCTACGAGCAGTACTTC. The encoded protein is CAWSVETYEQYF.

The chain has TRBV19 and TRBJ2-6; possibly TRBD1 for D (5 bases). V was shortened by 3 bases and J by 4 bases, with 13 bases between the two germline ends. CDR1 is LNHDA and CDR2 is SQIVND in the germline V gene (reference sequence). The CDR3 length is 16 residues. CDR3 loop: CASSIEVGAGANVLTF. CDR3 DNA: TGTGCCAGTAGTATCGAGGTAGGGGCCGGGGCCAACGTCCTGACTTTC.

The chain carries TRBV6-4 and TRBJ1-6; D remains ambiguous. The germline gives CDR1 MRHNA, CDR2 SNTAGT. The CDR3 covers 16 residues. V lost 0 bases to trimming and J lost 9 bases, with 15 bases between them. The CDR3 sequence: CASSDSADIGTSPLHF. CDR3 nucleotides: TGTGCCAGCAGTGACTCAGCAGATATAGGTACTTCACCCCTCCACTTT.

The rearrangement uses TRBV18 and TRBJ1-4; 10 bases line up with TRBD1. Trimming at V came to 4 bases and at J to 8 bases, leaving 4 bases not matched to a gene. From germline, CDR1 is KGHSH and CDR2 LQKENI. CDR3 length: 14 amino acids. The CDR3 DNA is TGTGCCAGCTCACTTTCGACAGGGGGCGAAAAACTGTTTTTT. Its protein is CASSLSTGGEKLFF. Full variable domain (remainder filled in from reference TRBV18 and TRBJ1-4): NAGVMQNPRHLVRRRGQEARLRCSPMKGHSHVYWYRQLPEEGLKFMVYLQKENIIDESGMPKERFSAEFPKEGPSILRIQQVVRGDSAAYFCASSLSTGGEKLFFGSGTQLSVL.

In its sample, this clone was seen a few times. J is TRBJ1-2 and V is TRBV2; D unclear. The CDR3 sequence is 13 residues long. V dropped 4 bases and J dropped 2 bases, with 8 bases sitting between them. The germline V gene encodes CDR1 SNHLY and CDR2 FYNNEI. DNA for the CDR3: TGTGCCAGCAGTGTGACGGAGAACTATGGCTACACCTTC. It translates to CASSVTENYGYTF.

The V and J genes are TRBV2 and TRBJ1-1, with D uncertain. V lost 2 bases, J lost 1 base, and 11 bases lay in between. The CDR3 length is 15 residues. From germline, CDR1 is SNHLY and CDR2 FYNNEI. CDR3 amino acids: CASSEKGGRNTEAFF. CDR3 in DNA: TGTGCCAGCAGTGAAAAGGGAGGGCGGAACACTGAAGCTTTCTTT. Variable domain in full (rest from reference TRBV2 and TRBJ1-1): EPEVTQTPSHQVTQMGQEVILRCVPISNHLYFYWYRQILGQKVEFLVSFYNNEISEKSEIFDDQFSVERPDGSNFTLKIRSTKLEDSAMYFCASSEKGGRNTEAFFGQGTRLTVV.

CDR3 bases: TGCGCCAGCAGCTCACAGGGTCGCCCCCTCCACTTT. Residues: CASSSQGRPLHF. V usage is TRBV5-1 and J usage is TRBJ1-6, with D perhaps matching TRBD1 (6 bases). The germline V gene has CDR1 SGHRS and CDR2 YFSETQ. Trimming cost V 3 bases and J 13 bases, with 11 bases left between them. The CDR3 runs 12 residues.

The V and J genes are TRBV29-1 and TRBJ2-1; D ambiguous. The germline CDR1 and CDR2 sequences are SQVTM and ANQGSEA. Trimming stripped 3 bases from V and 4 bases from J, with 13 bases between. This CDR3 is 14 amino acids long. The CDR3 region has the DNA TGCAGCGTTGAGACTCCGGACCCTTACAATGAGCAGTTCTTC. Protein product: CSVETPDPYNEQFF.